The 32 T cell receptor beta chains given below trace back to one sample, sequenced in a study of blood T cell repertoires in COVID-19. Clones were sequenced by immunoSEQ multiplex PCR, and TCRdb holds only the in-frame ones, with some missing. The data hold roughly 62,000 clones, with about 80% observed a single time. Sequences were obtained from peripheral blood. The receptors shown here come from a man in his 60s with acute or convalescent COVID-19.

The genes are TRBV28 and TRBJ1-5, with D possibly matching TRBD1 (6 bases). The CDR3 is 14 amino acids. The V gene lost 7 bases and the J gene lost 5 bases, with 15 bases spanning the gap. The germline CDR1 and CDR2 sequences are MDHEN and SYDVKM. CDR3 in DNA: TGTGCCAGCAACCTATTGGACAGCTATCAGCCCCAGCATTTT. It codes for CASNLLDSYQPQHF.

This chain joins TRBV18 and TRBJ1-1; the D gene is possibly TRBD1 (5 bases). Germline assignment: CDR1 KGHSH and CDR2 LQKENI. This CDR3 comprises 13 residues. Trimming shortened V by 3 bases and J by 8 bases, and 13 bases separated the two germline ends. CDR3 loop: CASSPDRTNEAFF. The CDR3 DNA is TGTGCCAGCTCACCCGACAGAACGAACGAAGCTTTCTTT.

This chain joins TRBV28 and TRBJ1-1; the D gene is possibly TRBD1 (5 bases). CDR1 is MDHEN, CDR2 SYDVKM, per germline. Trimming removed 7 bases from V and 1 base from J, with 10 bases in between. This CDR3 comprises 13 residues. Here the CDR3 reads CASMGHPNTEAFF. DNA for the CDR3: TGTGCCAGCATGGGGCACCCGAACACTGAAGCTTTCTTT.

CDR3 loop: CASAGGAGEKLFF. The DNA of the CDR3 is TGCGCCAGCGCCGGGGGTGCGGGTGAAAAACTGTTTTTT. The chain couples TRBV5-1 to TRBJ1-4; D is perhaps TRBD1 (5 bases). Between the trimmed V and J ends, which lost 7 bases and 7 bases, there was a span of 14 bases. CDR1 and CDR2 from the germline V gene are SGHRS and YFSETQ. The CDR3 extends over 13 amino acids.

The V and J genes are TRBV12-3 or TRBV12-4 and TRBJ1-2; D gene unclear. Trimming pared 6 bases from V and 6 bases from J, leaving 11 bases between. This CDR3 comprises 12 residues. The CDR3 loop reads CASSPQANGYTF. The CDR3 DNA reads TGTGCCAGCAGCCCGCAGGCCAATGGCTACACCTTC.

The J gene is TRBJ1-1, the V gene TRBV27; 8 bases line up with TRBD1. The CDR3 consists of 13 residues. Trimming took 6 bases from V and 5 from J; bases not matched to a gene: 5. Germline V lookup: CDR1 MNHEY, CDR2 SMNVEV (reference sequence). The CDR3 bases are TGTGCCAGCAGCCGGGACAGGAGGACTGAAGCTTTCTTT. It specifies CASSRDRRTEAFF.

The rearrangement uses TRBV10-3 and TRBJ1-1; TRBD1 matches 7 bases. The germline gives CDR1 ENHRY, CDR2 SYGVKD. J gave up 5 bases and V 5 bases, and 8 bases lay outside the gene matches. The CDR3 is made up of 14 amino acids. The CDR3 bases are TGTGCCATCAGTCCTAGGACAGGCGAAACTGAAGCTTTCTTT. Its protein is CAISPRTGETEAFF.

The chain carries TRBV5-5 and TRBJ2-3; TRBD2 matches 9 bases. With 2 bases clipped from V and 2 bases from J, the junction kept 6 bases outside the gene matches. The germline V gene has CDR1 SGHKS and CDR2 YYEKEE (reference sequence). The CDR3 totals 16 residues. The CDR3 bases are TGTGCCAGCAGCTTTAGGCCTAGCGGGATCACAGATACGCAGTATTTT. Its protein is CASSFRPSGITDTQYF. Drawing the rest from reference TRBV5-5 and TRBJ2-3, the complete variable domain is DAGVTQSPTHLIKTRGQQVTLRCSPISGHKSVSWYQQVLGQGPQFIFQYYEKEERGRGNFPDRFSARQFPNYSSELNVNALLLGDSALYLCASSFRPSGITDTQYFGPGTRLTVL.

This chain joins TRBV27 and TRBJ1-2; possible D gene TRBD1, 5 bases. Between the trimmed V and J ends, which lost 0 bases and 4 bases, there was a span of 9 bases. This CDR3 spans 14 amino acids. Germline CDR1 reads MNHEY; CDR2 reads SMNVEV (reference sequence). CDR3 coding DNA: TGTGCCAGCAGTTTATCCAGGGTTGGCTATGGCTACACCTTC. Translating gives CASSLSRVGYGYTF.

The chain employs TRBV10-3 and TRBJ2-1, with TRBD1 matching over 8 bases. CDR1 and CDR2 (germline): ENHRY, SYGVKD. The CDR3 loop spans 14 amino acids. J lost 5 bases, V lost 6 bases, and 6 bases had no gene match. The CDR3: CAIRPGQADNEQFF. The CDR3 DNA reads TGTGCCATCAGGCCGGGACAGGCGGACAATGAGCAGTTCTTC.

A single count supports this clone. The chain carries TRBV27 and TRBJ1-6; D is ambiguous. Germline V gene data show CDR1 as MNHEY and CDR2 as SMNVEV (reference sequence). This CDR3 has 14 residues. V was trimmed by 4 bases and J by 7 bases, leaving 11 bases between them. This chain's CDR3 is CASSSQYINSPLHF. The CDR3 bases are TGTGCCAGCAGTTCCCAGTATATCAATTCACCCCTCCACTTT.

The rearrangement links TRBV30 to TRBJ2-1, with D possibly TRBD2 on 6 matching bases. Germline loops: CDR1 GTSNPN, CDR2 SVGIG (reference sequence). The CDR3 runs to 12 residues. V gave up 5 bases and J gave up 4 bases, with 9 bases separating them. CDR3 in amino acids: CAWATSYNEQFF. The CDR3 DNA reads TGTGCCTGGGCGACTAGTTACAATGAGCAGTTCTTC.

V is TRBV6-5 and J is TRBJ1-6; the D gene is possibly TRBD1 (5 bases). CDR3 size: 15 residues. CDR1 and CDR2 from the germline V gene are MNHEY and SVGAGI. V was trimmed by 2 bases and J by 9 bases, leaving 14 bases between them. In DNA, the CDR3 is TGTGCCAGCAGTTACGAGGTCCTAGGGGCTTCACCCCTCCACTTT. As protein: CASSYEVLGASPLHF.

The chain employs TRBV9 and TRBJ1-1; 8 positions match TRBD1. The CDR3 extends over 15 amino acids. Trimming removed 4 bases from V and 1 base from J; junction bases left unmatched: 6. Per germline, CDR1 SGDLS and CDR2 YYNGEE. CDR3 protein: CASSPRTGWNTEAFF. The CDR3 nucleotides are TGTGCCAGCAGCCCCCGGACAGGGTGGAACACTGAAGCTTTCTTT.

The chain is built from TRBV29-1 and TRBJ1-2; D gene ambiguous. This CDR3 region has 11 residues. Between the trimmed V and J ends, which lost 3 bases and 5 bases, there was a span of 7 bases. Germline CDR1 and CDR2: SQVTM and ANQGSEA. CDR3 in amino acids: CSVEGFYGYTF. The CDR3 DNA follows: TGCAGCGTTGAGGGCTTTTATGGCTACACCTTC.

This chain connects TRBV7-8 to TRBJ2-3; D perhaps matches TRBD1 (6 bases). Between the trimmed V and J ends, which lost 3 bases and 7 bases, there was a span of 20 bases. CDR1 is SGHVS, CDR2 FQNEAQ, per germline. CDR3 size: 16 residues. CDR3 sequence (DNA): TGTGCCAGCAGCTTGTGGGCAGGGGTTGGGTCTCATACGCAGTATTTT. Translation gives CASSLWAGVGSHTQYF.

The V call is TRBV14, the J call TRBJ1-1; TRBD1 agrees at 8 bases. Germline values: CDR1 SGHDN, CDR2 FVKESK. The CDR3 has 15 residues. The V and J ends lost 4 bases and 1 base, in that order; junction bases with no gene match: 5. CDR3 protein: CASSPRTGWNTEAFF. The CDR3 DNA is TGTGCCAGCAGCCCGAGGACAGGGTGGAACACTGAAGCTTTCTTT.

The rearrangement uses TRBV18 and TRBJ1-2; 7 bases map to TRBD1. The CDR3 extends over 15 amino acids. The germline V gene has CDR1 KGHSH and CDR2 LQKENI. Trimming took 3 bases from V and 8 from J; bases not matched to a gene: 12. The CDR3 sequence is CASSPYSGQPGGYTF. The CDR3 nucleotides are TGTGCCAGCTCACCCTACTCGGGACAGCCCGGAGGCTACACCTTC.

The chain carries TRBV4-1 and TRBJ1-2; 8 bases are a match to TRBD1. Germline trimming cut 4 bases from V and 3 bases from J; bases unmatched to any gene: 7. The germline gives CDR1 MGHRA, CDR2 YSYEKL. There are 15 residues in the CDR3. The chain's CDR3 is CASSPRTGSDYGYTF. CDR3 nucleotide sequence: TGCGCCAGCAGCCCTCGGACAGGGTCAGACTATGGCTACACCTTC.

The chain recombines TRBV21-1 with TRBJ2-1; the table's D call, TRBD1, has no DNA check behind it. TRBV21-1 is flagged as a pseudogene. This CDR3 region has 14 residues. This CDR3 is CASTGTGGENEQFF. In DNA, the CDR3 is TGTGCCAGCACCGGGACAGGGGGAGAGAATGAGCAGTTCTTC.

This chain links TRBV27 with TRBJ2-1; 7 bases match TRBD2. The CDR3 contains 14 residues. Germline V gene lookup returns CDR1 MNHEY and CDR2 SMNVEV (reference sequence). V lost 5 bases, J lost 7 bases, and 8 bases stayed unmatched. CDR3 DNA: TGTGCCAGCAGTCCGGGGGGATCATATAATGAGCAGTTCTTC. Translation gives CASSPGGSYNEQFF.

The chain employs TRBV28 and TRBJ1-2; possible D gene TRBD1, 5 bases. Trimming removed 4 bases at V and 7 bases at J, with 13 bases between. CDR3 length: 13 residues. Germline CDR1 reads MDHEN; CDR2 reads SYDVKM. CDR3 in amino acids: CASSYQGSRGYTF. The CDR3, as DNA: TGTGCCAGCAGTTATCAGGGCTCTCGTGGCTACACCTTC.

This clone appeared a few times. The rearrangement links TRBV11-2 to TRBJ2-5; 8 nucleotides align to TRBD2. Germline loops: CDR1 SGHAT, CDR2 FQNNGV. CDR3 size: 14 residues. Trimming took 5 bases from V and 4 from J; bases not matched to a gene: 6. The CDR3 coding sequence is TGTGCCAGCAGCCCCACAGCGGGGGTAGAGACCCAGTACTTC. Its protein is CASSPTAGVETQYF.

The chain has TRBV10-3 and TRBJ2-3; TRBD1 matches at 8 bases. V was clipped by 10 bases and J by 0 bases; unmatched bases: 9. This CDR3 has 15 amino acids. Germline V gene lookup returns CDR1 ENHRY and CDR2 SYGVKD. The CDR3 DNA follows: TGTGCCACGAATCAGGGGGCTTTTAGCACAGATACGCAGTATTTT. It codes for CATNQGAFSTDTQYF.

As DNA, the CDR3 is TGTGCCAGTAGTACGAACAGGGGAGGAAAACTGTTTTTT. Translation gives CASSTNRGGKLFF. The chain employs TRBV19 and TRBJ1-4; TRBD1 matches 7 bases. Trimming took 4 bases from V and 10 from J; bases not matched to a gene: 6. Germline CDR1 and CDR2: LNHDA and SQIVND (reference sequence). The CDR3 consists of 13 residues.

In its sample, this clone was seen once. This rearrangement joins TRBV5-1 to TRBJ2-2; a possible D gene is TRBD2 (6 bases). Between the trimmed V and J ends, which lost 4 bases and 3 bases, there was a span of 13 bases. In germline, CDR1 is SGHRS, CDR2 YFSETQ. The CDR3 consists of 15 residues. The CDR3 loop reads CASSTAGRDTGELFF. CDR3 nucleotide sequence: TGCGCCAGCAGCACGGCGGGACGGGACACCGGGGAGCTGTTTTTT.

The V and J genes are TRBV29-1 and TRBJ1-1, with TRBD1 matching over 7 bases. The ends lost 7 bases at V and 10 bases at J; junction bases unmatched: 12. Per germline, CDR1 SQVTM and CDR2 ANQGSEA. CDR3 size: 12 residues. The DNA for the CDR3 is TGCAGCGCCCTCCAGGGGTACAGGGGAGCTTTCTTT. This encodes CSALQGYRGAFF.

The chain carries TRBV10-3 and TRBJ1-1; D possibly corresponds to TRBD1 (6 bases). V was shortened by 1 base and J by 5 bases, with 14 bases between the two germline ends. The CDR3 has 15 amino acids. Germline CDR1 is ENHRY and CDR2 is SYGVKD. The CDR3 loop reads CAISELGHQRTEAFF. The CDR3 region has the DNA TGTGCCATCAGTGAGTTGGGACACCAGAGGACTGAAGCTTTCTTT.

CDR3 sequence (DNA): TGTGCCAGCAGTGAGGCGGGACAGTTGAATCAGCCCCAGCATTTT. This codes for CASSEAGQLNQPQHF. The V gene is TRBV6-1, the J gene TRBJ1-5, with 7 nucleotides matching TRBD1. The trim removed 3 bases at V and 4 bases at J, leaving 6 bases unmatched. The length of the CDR3 is 15 residues. CDR1 is MNHNS and CDR2 is SASEGT in the germline V gene.

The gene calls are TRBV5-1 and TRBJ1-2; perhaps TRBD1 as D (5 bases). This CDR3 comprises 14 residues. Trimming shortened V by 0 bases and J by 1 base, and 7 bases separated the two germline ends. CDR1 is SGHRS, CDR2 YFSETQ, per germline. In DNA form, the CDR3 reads TGCGCCAGCAGCTTGGGACAGAATAACTATGGCTACACCTTC. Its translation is CASSLGQNNYGYTF.

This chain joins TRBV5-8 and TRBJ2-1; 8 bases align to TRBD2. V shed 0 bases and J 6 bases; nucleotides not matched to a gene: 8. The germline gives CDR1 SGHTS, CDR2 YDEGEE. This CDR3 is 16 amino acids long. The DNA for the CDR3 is TGTGCCAGCAGCTTGGAGGACGGGGGGGGGAGCAATGAGCAGTTCTTC. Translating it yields CASSLEDGGGSNEQFF. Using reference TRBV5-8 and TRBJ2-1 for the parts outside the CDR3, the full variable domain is EAGVTQSPTHLIKTRGQQATLRCSPISGHTSVYWYQQALGLGLQFLLWYDEGEERNRGNFPPRFSGRQFPNYSSELNVNALELEDSALYLCASSLEDGGGSNEQFFGPGTRLTVL.

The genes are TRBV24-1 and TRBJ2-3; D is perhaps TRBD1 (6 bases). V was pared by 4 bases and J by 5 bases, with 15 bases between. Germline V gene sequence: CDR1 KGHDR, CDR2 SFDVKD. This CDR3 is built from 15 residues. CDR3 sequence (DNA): TGTGCCACCAGTGACCCGGGCAGGGACAAAGATACGCAGTATTTT. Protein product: CATSDPGRDKDTQYF.